This T cell receptor (beta chain) was identified in a study of blood T cell repertoires in COVID-19. Looking at the study overall: Sources were T cells, B-cell-depleted T cells, or PBMCs; the material itself was cDNA or gDNA.

Source study methods: Amplification with reference gene primers provided the estimates of nucleated cell counts. Method: immunoSEQ multiplex PCR; TCRdb's copy keeps in-frame clones and lacks some. From that table come the V and J calls and clone size; the DNA was used to work out D and trimming. The sample holds about 400,000 clones, around 90% seen once. Participants spanned ages roughly 18 to 95 years and resided in some 22 US areas. Participants' own reports of clinical history determined their cohort assignment. The CDR3 is 15 residues long. Trimming took off 0 bases at V and 7 bases at J, with 10 bases between the two ends. Germline V CDR1 and CDR2: MNHNS, SASEGT. In its sample, this clone was seen once.

The chain couples TRBV6-1 to TRBJ1-6; D is perhaps TRBD1 (5 bases). The sample comprised PBMCs or T cells enriched from blood (not recorded which). The sequence was obtained from a young woman with acute COVID-19. CDR3 residues: CASSEAPGGNSPLHF. The CDR3 nucleotides read TGTGCCAGCAGTGAAGCTCCGGGGGGGAATTCACCCCTCCACTTT.